Following are 2 T cell receptor beta chains from one sample sequenced in a study of T cell responses to AZD1222 COVID-19 vaccine (dated by TCRdb to the early 2020s). The time point label, read with the paper, signifies: baseline before first vaccination. Library preparation used the immunoSEQ multiplex PCR assay. TCRdb holds this immuneACCESS table with in-frame rearrangements only. Some clones are missing; in checked studies, unresolved V genes explain under half, and the rest has no known cause. In this sample the table shows approximately 110,000 clones, about 90% of which occur a single time. In total, the top ten clones hold about 5.2% of the sample. Sequencing used peripheral blood, obtained on day 0 of AZD1222 vaccination. These TCRs come from an adult in good health.

This clone was seen a handful of times. This chain links TRBV18 with TRBJ2-7; D gene unclear. V lost 3 bases to trimming and J lost 5 bases, with 8 bases between them. Germline V gene data show CDR1 as KGHSH and CDR2 as LQKENI. The CDR3 is 12 amino acids. CDR3 protein: CASSPGSDEQYF. CDR3 in DNA: TGTGCCAGCTCACCCGGGTCAGACGAGCAGTACTTC.

This clone came up a few times. The J gene is TRBJ2-6, the V gene TRBV28; D gene unclear. Trimming removed 8 bases at V and 0 bases at J, with 17 bases between. This CDR3 has 17 amino acids. The germline V gene has CDR1 MDHEN and CDR2 SYDVKM. CDR3: CASSSPPGRSGANVLTF. The CDR3 nucleotides are TGTGCCAGCTCTTCTCCCCCCGGACGCTCTGGGGCCAACGTCCTGACTTTC.